A selection of T cell receptor beta chains follows, all from one sample in a study of blood T cells in healthy people across ages. TCRdb recomputed calls from the 5' RACE reads with MiXCR, one row per CDR3 protein. This sample has about 780,000 distinct CDR3 sequences; roughly 46% occur once, and the top ten carry 15% to 20%. Sequenced sample: blood. The receptors were sampled from a man at least 80 years old in good health. Both conserved end residues are part of each CDR3. D genes are given only for firm matches. Rows give clone size only sometimes, using once, few, many, or a class for an expanded clone.

J	V	size	D	CDR3	DNA
TRBJ2-5	TRBV10-3	NA	NA	CAISESLNRDQETQYF	TGTGCCATCAGTGAGTCACTAAACAGGGACCAAGAGACCCAGTACTTC
TRBJ2-7	TRBV5-1	NA	NA	CASSSTGGGSYNEQYF	TGCGCCAGCAGCAGTACTGGCGGCGGCTCCTACAATGAGCAGTACTTC
TRBJ2-3	TRBV10-2	NA	TRBD1	CASIFMPGQGAVTDTQYF	TGCGCCAGCATTTTCATGCCGGGACAGGGGGCAGTCACAGATACGCAGTATTTT
TRBJ2-1	TRBV20-1	few	TRBD2	CSAAPGLAGDSGNEQFF	TGCAGTGCCGCCCCGGGACTAGCGGGAGATTCGGGGAATGAGCAGTTCTTC
TRBJ2-3	TRBV20-1	NA	NA	CSAREPGSTTDTQYF	TGCAGTGCTAGAGAACCCGGGAGTACCACAGATACGCAGTATTTT
TRBJ1-2	TRBV30	NA	TRBD1	CASLQGPIIGYTF	TGTGCCTCCCTACAGGGGCCCATTATAGGCTACACCTTC
TRBJ1-6	TRBV27	once	NA	CASSLSIQGGDSPLHF	TGTGCCAGCAGTTTATCGATACAGGGAGGAGATTCACCCCTCCACTTT
TRBJ2-3	TRBV27	NA	NA	CASSLQGRADTQYF	TGTGCCAGCAGTTTGCAGGGACGCGCAGATACGCAGTATTTT
TRBJ2-3	TRBV10-1	few	NA	CASSEIRGTSTDTQYF	TGCGCCAGCAGTGAGATAAGAGGGACTAGCACAGATACGCAGTATTTT
TRBJ1-4	TRBV7-2	few	NA	CASSVSGGSNEKLFF	TGTGCCAGCAGCGTCTCGGGGGGATCTAATGAAAAACTGTTTTTT
TRBJ2-1	TRBV5-1	NA	TRBD2	CASSLVSGAFGGSPYNEQFF	TGCGCCAGCAGCTTGGTTTCGGGCGCGTTCGGCGGGAGCCCCTACAATGAGCAGTTCTTC
TRBJ2-3	TRBV27	NA	TRBD2	CASSLSRAGVPRDTQYF	TGTGCCAGCAGTTTATCGAGAGCGGGGGTCCCCAGGGATACGCAGTATTTT
TRBJ1-5	TRBV2	NA	NA	CASSGDPGANQPQHF	TGTGCCAGCAGTGGGGACCCGGGGGCCAATCAGCCCCAGCATTTT
TRBJ2-5	TRBV4-3	NA	TRBD2	CASSQASSGGTQETQYF	TGCGCCAGCAGCCAAGCGTCTAGCGGGGGGACCCAAGAGACCCAGTACTTC
TRBJ2-5	TRBV28	NA	TRBD2	CASIGPGLAPQETQYF	TGTGCCAGCATAGGCCCGGGACTAGCACCTCAAGAGACCCAGTACTTC
TRBJ2-1	TRBV7-2	NA	NA	CASSLVFSDNEQFF	TGTGCCAGCAGCTTAGTATTCTCCGACAATGAGCAGTTCTTC
TRBJ1-1	TRBV4-3	NA	TRBD1	CASSHGPGQGGTEAFF	TGCGCCAGCAGCCATGGGCCGGGACAGGGAGGAACTGAAGCTTTCTTT
TRBJ2-7	TRBV6-6	NA	TRBD2	CASSQRTSRAYEQYF	TGTGCCAGCAGTCAAAGGACTAGCCGAGCCTACGAGCAGTACTTC
TRBJ2-5	TRBV20-1	NA	TRBD2	CSARDRTSGQETQYF	TGCAGTGCTAGAGATAGGACTAGCGGCCAAGAGACCCAGTACTTC
TRBJ2-7	TRBV5-1	NA	TRBD2	CAGSGQRGRNEQYF	TGCGCCGGCAGCGGCCAGCGGGGTAGAAATGAGCAGTACTTC
TRBJ2-7	TRBV29-1	few	NA	CSVLSSPNGEQYF	TGCAGCGTCTTAAGCAGCCCCAACGGCGAGCAGTACTTC
TRBJ2-2	TRBV25-1	many	NA	CAAGESNTGELFF	TGTGCCGCAGGGGAATCGAACACCGGGGAGCTGTTTTTT
TRBJ1-2	TRBV28	NA	NA	CASSLGSLEGVYGYTF	TGTGCCAGCAGTTTAGGGTCTCTGGAGGGGGTCTATGGCTACACCTTC
TRBJ1-1	TRBV6-6	once	NA	CASRYQGWTEAFF	TGTGCCAGCAGGTATCAGGGGTGGACTGAAGCTTTCTTT
TRBJ1-1	TRBV6-6	NA	NA	CASSYTHANKAEAFF	TGTGCCAGCAGTTACACCCACGCGAACAAGGCTGAAGCTTTCTTT
TRBJ1-2	TRBV29-1	few	NA	CSGPTGYGYTF	TGCAGCGGTCCGACAGGATATGGCTACACCTTC
TRBJ2-5	TRBV24-1	few	TRBD2	CATSDREVGETQYF	TGTGCCACCAGTGATCGGGAGGTCGGGGAGACCCAGTACTTC
TRBJ2-7	TRBV5-6	few	NA	CASSSPKQGYSYEQYF	TGTGCCAGCAGCTCCCCAAAACAGGGATATTCCTACGAGCAGTACTTC
TRBJ2-1	TRBV27	NA	NA	CASRGTSWRHEQFF	TGTGCCAGCAGGGGGACGAGTTGGCGGCATGAGCAGTTCTTC
TRBJ2-7	TRBV11-2	NA	NA	CASSVPDGSDEQYF	TGTGCCAGCAGCGTACCGGACGGATCCGACGAGCAGTACTTC
TRBJ2-2	TRBV10-3	NA	NA	CAISGRTGNTGELFF	TGTGCCATCAGTGGACGGACTGGAAACACCGGGGAGCTGTTTTTT
TRBJ1-5	TRBV7-2	NA	NA	CASSPGVDQPQHF	TGTGCCAGCAGCCCCGGAGTGGATCAGCCCCAGCATTTT
TRBJ2-3	TRBV11-2	NA	NA	CASSLDRGGSPDTQYF	TGTGCCAGCAGCTTAGACAGGGGAGGTTCTCCAGATACGCAGTATTTT
TRBJ2-5	TRBV20-1	NA	NA	CSALSGGRGEETQYF	TGCAGTGCTCTAAGTGGGGGCAGGGGAGAAGAGACCCAGTACTTC
TRBJ2-4	TRBV5-6	NA	TRBD1	CASSFRDRGTNIQYF	TGTGCCAGCAGCTTCCGGGACAGGGGCACAAACATTCAGTACTTC
TRBJ2-1	TRBV27	few	TRBD2	CASSLSRTSGHEQFF	TGTGCCAGCAGTTTATCCCGGACTAGCGGTCATGAGCAGTTCTTC
TRBJ2-3	TRBV5-1	NA	NA	CASRQGLDTQYF	TGCGCCAGCAGACAGGGCCTAGATACGCAGTATTTT
TRBJ2-3	TRBV12-3/TRBV12-4	NA	NA	CASTRSTDTQYF	TGTGCCAGCACCCGTAGCACAGATACGCAGTATTTT
TRBJ2-5	TRBV7-7	NA	NA	CASSPTLATNQETQYF	TGTGCTAGCAGCCCAACTCTAGCGACTAATCAAGAGACCCAGTACTTC
TRBJ2-5	TRBV3-1	NA	NA	CASSQDLRHGVQETQYF	TGTGCCAGCAGCCAAGACCTAAGGCATGGGGTACAAGAGACCCAGTACTTC
TRBJ1-2	TRBV29-1	few	NA	CSVGDAGYYGYTF	TGCAGCGTTGGAGACGCGGGTTACTATGGCTACACCTTC
TRBJ1-2	TRBV5-1	many	NA	CASSLQGGHSNYGYTF	TGCGCCAGCAGCTTACAAGGGGGGCATTCGAACTATGGCTACACCTTC
TRBJ2-7	TRBV7-3	NA	TRBD2	CAGSLQSGRAFEQYF	TGTGCCGGCAGCTTACAGAGCGGGAGGGCTTTTGAGCAGTACTTC
TRBJ2-1	TRBV12-3/TRBV12-4	NA	TRBD2	CASSFRGVSGTSFNEQFF	TGTGCCAGCAGTTTTCGAGGGGTCAGCGGGACTAGCTTCAATGAGCAGTTCTTC
TRBJ2-1	TRBV5-1	NA	NA	CASTQTPPSAEQFF	TGCGCCAGCACCCAGACCCCTCCAAGCGCAGAGCAGTTCTTC
TRBJ2-7	TRBV20-1	NA	NA	CSALGVGQYF	TGCAGTGCTCTGGGGGTCGGGCAGTACTTC
TRBJ2-1	TRBV28	NA	NA	CASSSATSQETQFF	TGTGCCAGCTCTTCAGCGACCTCCCAAGAGACCCAGTTCTTC
TRBJ2-6	TRBV27	NA	NA	CASRAYGNGGNVLTF	TGTGCCAGCAGGGCGTATGGAAACGGGGGCAACGTCCTGACTTTC
TRBJ1-6	TRBV28	NA	TRBD1	CASSPIRTGVKSPLHF	TGTGCCAGCAGTCCGATACGGACAGGGGTAAAGTCACCCCTCCACTTT
TRBJ1-6	TRBV20-1	few	NA	CSARDSGRSLHNSPLHF	TGCAGTGCTAGAGATAGTGGGCGATCCTTACATAATTCACCCCTCCACTTT
TRBJ2-3	TRBV7-2	few	TRBD1	CASSTPGQAYTQYF	TGTGCCAGCAGCACGCCGGGACAGGCCTATACGCAGTATTTT
TRBJ2-1	TRBV20-1	few	TRBD1	CSASPGTGGNEQFF	TGCAGTGCTAGCCCCGGGACAGGGGGCAATGAGCAGTTCTTC
TRBJ1-2	TRBV20-1	NA	NA	CSAPGFPGYTF	TGCAGTGCTCCAGGGTTTCCCGGCTACACCTTC
TRBJ2-1	TRBV24-1	few	TRBD2	CATSDIAGRGAEQFF	TGTGCCACCAGTGATATAGCGGGGAGAGGGGCCGAGCAGTTCTTC
TRBJ1-3	TRBV6-2/TRBV6-3	NA	NA	CASSYGRLSGNTIYF	TGTGCCAGCAGTTACGGGCGGCTTTCTGGAAACACCATATATTTT
TRBJ1-1	TRBV7-9	few	TRBD1	CASSSQGDTEAFF	TGTGCCAGCAGCTCTCAGGGGGACACTGAAGCTTTCTTT
TRBJ2-1	TRBV7-7	NA	NA	CASSLEIGNEQFF	TGTGCTAGCAGCTTAGAAATAGGAAATGAGCAGTTCTTC
TRBJ2-5	TRBV20-1	NA	TRBD1	CSARGYRGQTYNEQYF	TGCAGTGCTAGAGGATACAGGGGGCAAACCTACAATGAGCAGTACTTC
TRBJ2-6	TRBV27	NA	NA	CASSFRQGVLTF	TGTGCCAGCAGTTTCAGGCAGGGAGTCCTGACTTTC
TRBJ2-7	TRBV9	NA	NA	CASSVAANPPYEQYF	TGTGCCAGCAGCGTAGCGGCGAATCCGCCCTACGAGCAGTACTTC